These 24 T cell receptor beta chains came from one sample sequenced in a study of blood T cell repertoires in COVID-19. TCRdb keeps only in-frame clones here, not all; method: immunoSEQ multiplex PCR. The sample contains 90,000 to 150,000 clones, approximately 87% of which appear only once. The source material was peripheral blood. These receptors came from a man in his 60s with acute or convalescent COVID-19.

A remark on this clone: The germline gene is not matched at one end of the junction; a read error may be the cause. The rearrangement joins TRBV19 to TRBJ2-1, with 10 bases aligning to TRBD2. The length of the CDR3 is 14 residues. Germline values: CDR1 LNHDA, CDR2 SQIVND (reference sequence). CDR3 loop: CASSIDRTSGIMLF. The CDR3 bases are TGTGCCAGTAGTATAGATAGGACTAGCGGAATCATGCTCTTC.

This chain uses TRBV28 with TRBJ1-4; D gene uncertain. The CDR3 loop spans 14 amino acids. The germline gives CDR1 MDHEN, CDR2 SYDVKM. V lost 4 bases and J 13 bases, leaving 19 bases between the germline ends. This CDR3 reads CASSSTSPRLGLFF. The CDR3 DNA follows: TGTGCCAGCAGTTCGACATCACCCCGATTGGGACTGTTTTTT.

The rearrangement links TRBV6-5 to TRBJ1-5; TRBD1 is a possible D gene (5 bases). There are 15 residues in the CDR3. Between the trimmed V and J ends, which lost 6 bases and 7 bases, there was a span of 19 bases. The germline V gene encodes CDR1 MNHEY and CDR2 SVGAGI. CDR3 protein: CASSPRVEGYQPQHF. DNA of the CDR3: TGTGCCAGCAGCCCCAGGGTGGAAGGGTACCAGCCCCAGCATTTT.

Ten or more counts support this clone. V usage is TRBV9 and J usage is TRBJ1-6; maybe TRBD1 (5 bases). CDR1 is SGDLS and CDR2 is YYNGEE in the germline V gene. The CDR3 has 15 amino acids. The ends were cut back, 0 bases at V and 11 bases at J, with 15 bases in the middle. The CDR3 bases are TGTGCCAGCAGCGTAGACGGGTCATCGGGGGCACCCCTCCACTTT. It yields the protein CASSVDGSSGAPLHF.

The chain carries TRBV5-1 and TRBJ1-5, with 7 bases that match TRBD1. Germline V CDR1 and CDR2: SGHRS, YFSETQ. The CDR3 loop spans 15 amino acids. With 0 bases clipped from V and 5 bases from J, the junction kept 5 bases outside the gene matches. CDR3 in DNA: TGCGCCAGCAGCTTGGTAGGGGGCCGGGATCAGCCCCAGCATTTT. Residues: CASSLVGGRDQPQHF.

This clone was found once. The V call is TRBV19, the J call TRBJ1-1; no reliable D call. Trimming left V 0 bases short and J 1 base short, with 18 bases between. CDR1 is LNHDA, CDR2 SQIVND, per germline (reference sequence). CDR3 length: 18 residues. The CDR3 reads CASSIDPIPGKRNTEAFF. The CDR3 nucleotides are TGTGCCAGTAGTATAGACCCTATCCCGGGGAAACGGAACACTGAAGCTTTCTTT.

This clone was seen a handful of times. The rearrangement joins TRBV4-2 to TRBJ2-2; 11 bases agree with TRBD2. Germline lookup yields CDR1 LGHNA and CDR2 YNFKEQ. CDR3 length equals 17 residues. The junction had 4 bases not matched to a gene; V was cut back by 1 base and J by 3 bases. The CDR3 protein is CASSQVALAGDTGELFF. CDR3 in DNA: TGTGCCAGCAGCCAAGTCGCACTAGCGGGGGACACCGGGGAGCTGTTTTTT.

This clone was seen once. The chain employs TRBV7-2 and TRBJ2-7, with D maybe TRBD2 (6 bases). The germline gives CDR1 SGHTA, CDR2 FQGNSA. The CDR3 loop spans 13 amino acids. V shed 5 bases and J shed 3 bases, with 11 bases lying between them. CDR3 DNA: TGTGCCAGCAGCACCCCGACTAGCTACGAGCAGTACTTC. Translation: CASSTPTSYEQYF. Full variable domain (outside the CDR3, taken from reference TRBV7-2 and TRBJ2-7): GAGVSQSPSNKVTEKGKDVELRCDPISGHTALYWYRQSLGQGLEFLIYFQGNSAPDKSGLPSDRFSAERTGGSVSTLTIQRTQQEDSAVYLCASSTPTSYEQYFGPGTRLTVT.

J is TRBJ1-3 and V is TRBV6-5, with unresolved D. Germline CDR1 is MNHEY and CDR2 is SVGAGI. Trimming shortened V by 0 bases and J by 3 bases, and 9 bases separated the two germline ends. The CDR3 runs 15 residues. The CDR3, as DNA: TGTGCCAGCAGTTACTCGTCCGGTGGTGGAAACACCATATATTTT. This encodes CASSYSSGGGNTIYF.

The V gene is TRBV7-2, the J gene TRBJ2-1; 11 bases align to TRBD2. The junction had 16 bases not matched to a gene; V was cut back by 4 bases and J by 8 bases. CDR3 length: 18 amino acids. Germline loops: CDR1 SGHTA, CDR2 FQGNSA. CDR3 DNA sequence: TGTGCCAGCAGCTCTTTCGCTGGCTTAGCGGGAGGGCCGGATGAGCAGTTCTTC. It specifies CASSSFAGLAGGPDEQFF.

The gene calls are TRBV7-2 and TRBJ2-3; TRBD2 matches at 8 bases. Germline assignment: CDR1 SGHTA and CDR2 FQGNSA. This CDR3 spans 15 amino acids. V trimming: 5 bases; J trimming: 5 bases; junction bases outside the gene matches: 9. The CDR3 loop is CASSPSGGQGDTQYF. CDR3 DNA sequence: TGTGCCAGCAGCCCTTCGGGAGGGCAAGGAGATACGCAGTATTTT.

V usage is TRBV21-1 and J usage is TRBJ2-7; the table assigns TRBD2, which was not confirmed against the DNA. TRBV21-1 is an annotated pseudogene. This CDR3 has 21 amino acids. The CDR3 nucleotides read TGTGCCAGCAGCAAAACGGCGGGGTGGACTAGCGGGAGAGGGGTACCCTACGAGCAGTACTTC. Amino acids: CASSKTAGWTSGRGVPYEQYF.

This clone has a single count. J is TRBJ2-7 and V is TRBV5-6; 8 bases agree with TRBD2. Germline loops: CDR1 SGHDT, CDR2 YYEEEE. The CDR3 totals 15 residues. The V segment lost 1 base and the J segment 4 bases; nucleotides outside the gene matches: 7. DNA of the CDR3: TGTGCCAGCAGCTTGTCGGGACTAGTGTTGTACGAGCAGTACTTC. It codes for CASSLSGLVLYEQYF.

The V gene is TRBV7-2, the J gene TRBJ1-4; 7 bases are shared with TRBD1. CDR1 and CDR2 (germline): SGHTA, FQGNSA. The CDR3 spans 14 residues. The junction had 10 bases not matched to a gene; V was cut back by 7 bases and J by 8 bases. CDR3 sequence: CASTSDRAGEKLFF. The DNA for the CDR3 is TGTGCCAGCACCTCAGACAGGGCCGGGGAAAAACTGTTTTTT.

CDR3 region: CASSYSTGNGEKLFF. CDR3 coding DNA: TGTGCCAGCAGTTACTCAACCGGCAACGGGGAAAAACTGTTTTTT. The chain has TRBV6-5 and TRBJ1-4; no firm D call. The CDR3 is 15 amino acids. In germline, CDR1 is MNHEY, CDR2 SVGAGI. V was shortened by 0 bases and J by 8 bases, with 13 bases between the two germline ends.

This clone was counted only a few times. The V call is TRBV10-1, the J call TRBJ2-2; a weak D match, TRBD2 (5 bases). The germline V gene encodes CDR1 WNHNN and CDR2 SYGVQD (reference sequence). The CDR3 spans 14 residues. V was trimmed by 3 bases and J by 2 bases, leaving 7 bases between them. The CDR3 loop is CASSEGGNTGELFF. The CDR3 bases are TGCGCCAGCAGTGAAGGAGGAAACACCGGGGAGCTGTTTTTT.

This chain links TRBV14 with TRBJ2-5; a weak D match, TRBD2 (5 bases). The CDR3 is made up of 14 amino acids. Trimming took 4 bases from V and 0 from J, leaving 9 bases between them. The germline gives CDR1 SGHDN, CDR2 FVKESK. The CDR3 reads CASSPGLYQETQYF. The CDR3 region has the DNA TGTGCCAGCAGCCCAGGACTGTACCAAGAGACCCAGTACTTC.

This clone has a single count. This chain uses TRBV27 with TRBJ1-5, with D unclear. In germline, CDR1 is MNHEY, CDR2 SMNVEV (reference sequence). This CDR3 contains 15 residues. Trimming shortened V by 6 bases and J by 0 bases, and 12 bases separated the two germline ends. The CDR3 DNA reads TGTGCCAGCAGGGCGGCGGATTATAGCAATCAGCCCCAGCATTTT. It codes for CASRAADYSNQPQHF.

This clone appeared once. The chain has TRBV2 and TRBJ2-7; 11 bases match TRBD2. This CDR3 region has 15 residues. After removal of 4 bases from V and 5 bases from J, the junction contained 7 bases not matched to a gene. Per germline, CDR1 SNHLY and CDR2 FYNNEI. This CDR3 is CASSVLAGGVNEQYF. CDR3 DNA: TGTGCCAGCAGTGTTCTAGCGGGAGGTGTAAACGAGCAGTACTTC.

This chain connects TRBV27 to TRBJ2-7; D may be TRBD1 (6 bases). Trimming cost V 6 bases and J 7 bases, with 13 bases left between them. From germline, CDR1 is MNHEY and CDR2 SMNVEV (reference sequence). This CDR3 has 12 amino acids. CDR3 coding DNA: TGTGCCAGCAGCCAAGGGGGAACGGAGCAGTACTTC. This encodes CASSQGGTEQYF.

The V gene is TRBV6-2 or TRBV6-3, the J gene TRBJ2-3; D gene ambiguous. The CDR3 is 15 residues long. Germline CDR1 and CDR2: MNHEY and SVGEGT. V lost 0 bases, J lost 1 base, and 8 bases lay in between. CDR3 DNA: TGTGCCAGCAGTTACTCCGTGTCTCGCACAGATACGCAGTATTTT. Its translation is CASSYSVSRTDTQYF.

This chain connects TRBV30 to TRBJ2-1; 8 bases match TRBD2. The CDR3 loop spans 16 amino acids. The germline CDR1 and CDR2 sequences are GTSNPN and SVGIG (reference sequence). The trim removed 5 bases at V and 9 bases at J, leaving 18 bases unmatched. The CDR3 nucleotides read TGTGCCTGGGGACGGGGGAGCGGGAGTCAGTGGAGTGAGCAGTTCTTC. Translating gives CAWGRGSGSQWSEQFF.

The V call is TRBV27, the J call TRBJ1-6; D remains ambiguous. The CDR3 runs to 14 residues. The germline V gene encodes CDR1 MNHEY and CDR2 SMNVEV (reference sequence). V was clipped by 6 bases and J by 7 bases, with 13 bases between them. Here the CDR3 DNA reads TGTGCCAGCAGCTGGGCCTACTCGAATTCACCCCTCCACTTT. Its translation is CASSWAYSNSPLHF.

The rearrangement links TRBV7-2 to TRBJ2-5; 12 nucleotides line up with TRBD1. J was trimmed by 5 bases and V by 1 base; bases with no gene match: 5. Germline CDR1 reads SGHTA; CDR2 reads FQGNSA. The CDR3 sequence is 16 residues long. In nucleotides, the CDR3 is TGTGCCAGCAGCTTAGTGGGACAGGGGGCGCGTGAGACCCAGTACTTC. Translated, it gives CASSLVGQGARETQYF.